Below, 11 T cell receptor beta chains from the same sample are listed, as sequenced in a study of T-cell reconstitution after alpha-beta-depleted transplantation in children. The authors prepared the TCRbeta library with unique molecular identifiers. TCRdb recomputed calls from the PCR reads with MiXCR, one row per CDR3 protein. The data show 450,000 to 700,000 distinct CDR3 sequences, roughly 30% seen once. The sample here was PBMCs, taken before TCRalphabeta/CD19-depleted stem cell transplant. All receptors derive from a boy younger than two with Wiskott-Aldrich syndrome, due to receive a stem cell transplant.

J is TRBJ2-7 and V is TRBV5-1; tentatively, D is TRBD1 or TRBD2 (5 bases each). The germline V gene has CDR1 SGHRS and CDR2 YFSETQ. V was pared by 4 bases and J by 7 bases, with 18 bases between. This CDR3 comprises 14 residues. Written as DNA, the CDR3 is TGCGCCAGCAGCGCAACCCGAAGGGACCGGGAGCAGTACTTC. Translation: CASSATRRDREQYF. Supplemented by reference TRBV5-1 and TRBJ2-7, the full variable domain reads KAGVTQTPRYLIKTRGQQVTLSCSPISGHRSVSWYQQTPGQGLQFLFEYFSETQRNKGNFPGRFSGRQFSNSRSEMNVSTLELGDSALYLCASSATRRDREQYFGPGTRLTVT.

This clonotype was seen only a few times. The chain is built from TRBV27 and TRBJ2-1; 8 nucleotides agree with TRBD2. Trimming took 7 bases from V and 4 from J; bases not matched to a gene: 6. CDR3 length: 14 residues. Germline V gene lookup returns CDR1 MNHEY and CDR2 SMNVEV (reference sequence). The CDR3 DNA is TGTGCCAGCACTCTAGCGGGCCGATACAATGAGCAGTTCTTC. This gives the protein CASTLAGRYNEQFF.

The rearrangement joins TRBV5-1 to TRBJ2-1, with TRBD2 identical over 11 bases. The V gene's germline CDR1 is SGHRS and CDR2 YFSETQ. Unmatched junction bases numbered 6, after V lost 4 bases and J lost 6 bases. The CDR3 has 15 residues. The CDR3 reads CASSIGLAGTNEQFF. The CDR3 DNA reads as TGCGCCAGCAGCATAGGACTAGCGGGCACCAATGAGCAGTTCTTC.

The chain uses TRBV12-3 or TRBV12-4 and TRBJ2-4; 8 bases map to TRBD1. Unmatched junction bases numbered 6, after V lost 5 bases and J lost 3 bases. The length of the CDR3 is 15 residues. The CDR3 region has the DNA TGTGCCAGCAGTGCTATACAGGGGGTCAAAAACATTCAGTACTTC. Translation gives CASSAIQGVKNIQYF.

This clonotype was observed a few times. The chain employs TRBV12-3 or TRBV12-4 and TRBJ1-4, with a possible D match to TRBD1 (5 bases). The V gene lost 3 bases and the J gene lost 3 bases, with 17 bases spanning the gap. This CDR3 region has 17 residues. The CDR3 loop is CASSLSGTIQANEKLFF. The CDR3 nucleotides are TGTGCCAGCAGTTTGAGCGGTACTATACAGGCTAATGAAAAACTGTTTTTT.

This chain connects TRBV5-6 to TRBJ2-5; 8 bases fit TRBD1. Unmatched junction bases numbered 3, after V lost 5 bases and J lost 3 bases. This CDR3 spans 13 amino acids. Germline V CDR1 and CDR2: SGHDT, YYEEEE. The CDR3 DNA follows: TGTGCCAGCAGGGCGACAGGGGAAGAGACCCAGTACTTC. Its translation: CASRATGEETQYF.

Here the CDR3 reads CASSPVEDEQFF. CDR3 DNA sequence: TGTGCCAGCAGCCCCGTCGAGGATGAGCAGTTCTTC. The chain links TRBV7-9 to TRBJ2-1; D call uncertain. Trimming took 5 bases from V and 8 from J, leaving 10 bases between them. The germline gives CDR1 SEHNR, CDR2 FQNEAQ (reference sequence). The CDR3 runs to 12 residues.

CDR3 sequence (DNA): TGCAGTGCTTTTTATAGGGGGAAAAACACCGGGGAGCTGTTTTTT. Its protein product is CSAFYRGKNTGELFF. The chain is built from TRBV20-1 and TRBJ2-2; perhaps TRBD1 as D (6 bases). With 5 bases removed from V and 2 bases from J, the gap between germline ends came to 15 bases. The CDR3 runs 15 residues. Germline lookup yields CDR1 DFQATT and CDR2 SNEGSKA (reference sequence).

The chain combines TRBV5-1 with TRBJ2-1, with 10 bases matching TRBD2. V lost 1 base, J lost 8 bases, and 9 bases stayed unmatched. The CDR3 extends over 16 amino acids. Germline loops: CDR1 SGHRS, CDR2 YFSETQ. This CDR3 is CASSLTRLAGWDEQFF. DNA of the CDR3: TGCGCCAGCAGCTTGACCCGACTAGCGGGCTGGGATGAGCAGTTCTTC.

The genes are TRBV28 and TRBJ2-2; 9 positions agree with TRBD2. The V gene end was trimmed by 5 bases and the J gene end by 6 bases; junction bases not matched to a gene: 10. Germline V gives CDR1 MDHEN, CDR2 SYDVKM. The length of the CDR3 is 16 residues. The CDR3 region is CASSTASGILAGELFF. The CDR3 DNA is TGTGCCAGCAGTACCGCTAGCGGGATATTGGCCGGGGAGCTGTTTTTT. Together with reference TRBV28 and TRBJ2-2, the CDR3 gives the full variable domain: DVKVTQSSRYLVKRTGEKVFLECVQDMDHENMFWYRQDPGLGLRLIYFSYDVKMKEKGDIPEGYSVSREKKERFSLILESASTNQTSMYLCASSTASGILAGELFFGEGSRLTVL.

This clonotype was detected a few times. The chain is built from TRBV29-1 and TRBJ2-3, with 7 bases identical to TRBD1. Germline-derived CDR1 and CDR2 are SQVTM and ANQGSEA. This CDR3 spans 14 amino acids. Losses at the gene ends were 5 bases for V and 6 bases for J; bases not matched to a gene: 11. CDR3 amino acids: CSVSPGTVADTQYF. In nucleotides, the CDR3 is TGCAGCGTTTCTCCCGGGACAGTGGCGGATACGCAGTATTTT.